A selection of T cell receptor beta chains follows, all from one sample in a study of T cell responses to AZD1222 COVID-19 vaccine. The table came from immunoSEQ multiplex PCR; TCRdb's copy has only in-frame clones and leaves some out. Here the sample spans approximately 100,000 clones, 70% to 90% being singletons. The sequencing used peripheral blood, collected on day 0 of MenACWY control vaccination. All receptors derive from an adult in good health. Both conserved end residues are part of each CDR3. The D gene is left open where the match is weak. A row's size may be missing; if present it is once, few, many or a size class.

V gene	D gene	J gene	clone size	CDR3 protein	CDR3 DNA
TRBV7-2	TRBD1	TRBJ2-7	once	CASRQPGQGVYEQYF	TGTGCCAGCAGACAACCGGGACAGGGAGTCTACGAGCAGTACTTC
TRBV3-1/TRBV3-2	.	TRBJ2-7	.	CASSQVREGYEQYF	TGTGCCAGCAGCCAAGTAAGAGAGGGATACGAGCAGTACTTC
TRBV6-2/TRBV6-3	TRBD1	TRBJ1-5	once	CASSAQGTQPQHF	TGTGCCAGCAGTGCACAGGGGACTCAGCCCCAGCATTTT
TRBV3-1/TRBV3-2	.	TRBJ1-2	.	CASSLQASNYGYTF	TGTGCCAGCAGCCTACAAGCTTCTAACTATGGCTACACCTTC
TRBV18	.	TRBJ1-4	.	CASSPRPGSNEKLFF	TGTGCCAGCTCACCCCGGCCCGGCTCTAATGAAAAACTGTTTTTT
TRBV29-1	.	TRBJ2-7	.	CSVVQGYEQYF	TGCAGCGTGGTACAGGGTTACGAGCAGTACTTC
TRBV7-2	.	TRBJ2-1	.	CASSFQRVNEQFF	TGTGCCAGCAGCTTTCAGCGGGTAAATGAGCAGTTCTTC
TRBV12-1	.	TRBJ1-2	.	CASSFYINYGYTF	TGTGCCAGCAGCTTTTATATTAACTATGGCTACACCTTC
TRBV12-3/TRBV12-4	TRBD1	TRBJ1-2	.	CASSRTGGYGYTF	TGTGCCAGCAGCCGGACAGGGGGCTATGGCTACACCTTC
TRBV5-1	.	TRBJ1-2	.	CASSQGQPGTTGYTF	TGCGCCAGCAGCCAGGGGCAGCCGGGGACAACTGGCTACACCTTC
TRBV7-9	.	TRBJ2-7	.	CASSSERAAWEQYF	TGTGCCAGCAGCTCTGAACGGGCGGCCTGGGAGCAGTACTTC
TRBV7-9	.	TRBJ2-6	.	CASSFDSGANVLTF	TGTGCCAGCAGCTTCGACTCTGGGGCCAACGTCCTGACTTTC
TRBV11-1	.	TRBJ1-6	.	CASSLSVYGSPLHF	TGTGCCAGCAGCTTATCGGTATATGGTTCACCCCTCCACTTT
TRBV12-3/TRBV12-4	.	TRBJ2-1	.	CASSFLSYNEQFF	TGTGCCAGCAGTTTCCTCTCTTACAATGAGCAGTTCTTC
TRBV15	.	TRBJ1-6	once	CATVSGTYNSPLHF	TGTGCCACCGTTTCGGGGACATATAATTCACCCCTCCACTTT
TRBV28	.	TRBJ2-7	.	CASSLGVRATEQYF	TGTGCCAGCAGTTTAGGAGTCCGAGCTACTGAGCAGTACTTC
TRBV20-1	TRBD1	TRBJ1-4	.	CSASLFGTANEKLFF	TGCAGTGCTAGTCTTTTTGGGACAGCTAATGAAAAACTGTTTTTT
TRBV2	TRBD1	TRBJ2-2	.	CASNVGQGEPGELFF	TGTGCCAGCAACGTTGGACAGGGGGAGCCCGGGGAGCTGTTTTTT
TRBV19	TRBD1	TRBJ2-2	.	CASTTRPGQGVDGELFF	TGTGCCAGTACTACCCGACCGGGACAGGGGGTCGACGGGGAGCTGTTTTTT
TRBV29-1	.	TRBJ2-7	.	CSVEDQVTYEQYF	TGCAGCGTTGAAGATCAGGTAACCTACGAGCAGTACTTC
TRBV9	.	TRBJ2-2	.	CASKSTNTGELFF	TGTGCCAGCAAATCTACGAACACCGGGGAGCTGTTTTTT
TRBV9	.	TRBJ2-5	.	CASSVGQLYETQYF	TGTGCCAGCAGCGTAGGACAGCTCTATGAGACCCAGTACTTC
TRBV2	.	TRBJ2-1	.	CASSEARQGNEQFF	TGTGCCAGCAGTGAAGCTCGTCAGGGCAATGAGCAGTTCTTC
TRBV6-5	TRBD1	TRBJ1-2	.	CASSYYTSGGYGYTF	TGTGCCAGCAGTTACTATACCTCAGGGGGCTATGGCTACACCTTC
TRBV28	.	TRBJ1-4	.	CASSEQVEKLFF	TGTGCCAGCAGTGAACAGGTCGAAAAACTGTTTTTT
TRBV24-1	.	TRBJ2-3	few	CATSDGPTDTQYF	TGTGCCACCAGTGATGGACCTACAGATACGCAGTATTTT
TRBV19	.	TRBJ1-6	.	CASSIIKDSPLHF	TGTGCCAGTAGTATAATAAAAGATTCACCCCTCCACTTT
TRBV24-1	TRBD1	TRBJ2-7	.	CATSDMTGERRQYF	TGTGCCACCAGTGATATGACAGGGGAGAGGCGGCAGTACTTC
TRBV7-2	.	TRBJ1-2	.	CASSPVAGYSYGYTF	TGTGCCAGCAGCCCAGTTGCCGGCTACTCGTATGGCTACACCTTC
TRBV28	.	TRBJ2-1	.	CASSSQGGLKNEQFF	TGTGCCAGCAGTTCCCAGGGGGGACTTAAAAATGAGCAGTTCTTC
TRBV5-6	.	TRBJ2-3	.	CASSLVTDTQYF	TGTGCCAGCAGCTTGGTCACAGATACGCAGTATTTT
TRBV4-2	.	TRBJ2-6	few	CASSQELSSGANVLTF	TGTGCCAGCAGCCAAGAACTCTCCTCTGGGGCCAACGTCCTGACTTTC
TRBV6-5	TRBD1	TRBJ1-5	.	CASSREGQALSTQHF	TGTGCCAGCAGTCGTGAAGGACAGGCCCTTTCGACCCAGCATTTT
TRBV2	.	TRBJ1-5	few	CASSESPGLGNQPQHF	TGTGCCAGCAGTGAGTCTCCGGGTCTTGGCAATCAGCCCCAGCATTTT
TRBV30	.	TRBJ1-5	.	CAWAGGGNQPQHF	TGTGCCTGGGCGGGAGGGGGCAATCAGCCCCAGCATTTT
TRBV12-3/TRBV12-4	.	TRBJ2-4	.	CASSLARVHQYF	TGTGCCAGCAGTTTAGCCCGGGTCCATCAGTACTTC
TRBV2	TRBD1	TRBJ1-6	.	CASSDGTGYSPLHF	TGTGCCAGCAGTGACGGGACAGGGTACTCACCCCTCCACTTT